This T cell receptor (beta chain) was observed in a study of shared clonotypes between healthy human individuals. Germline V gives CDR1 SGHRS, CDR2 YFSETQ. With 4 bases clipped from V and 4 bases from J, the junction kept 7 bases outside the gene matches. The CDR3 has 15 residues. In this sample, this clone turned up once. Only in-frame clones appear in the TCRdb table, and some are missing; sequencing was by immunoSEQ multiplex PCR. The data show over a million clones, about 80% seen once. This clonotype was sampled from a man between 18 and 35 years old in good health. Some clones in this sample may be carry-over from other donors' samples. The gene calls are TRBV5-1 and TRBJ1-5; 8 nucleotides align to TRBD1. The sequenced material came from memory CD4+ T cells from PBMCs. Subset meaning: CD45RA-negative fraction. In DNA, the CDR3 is TGCGCCAGCAGCCTTACGGGACAGGCTAATCAGCCCCAGCATTTT. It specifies CASSLTGQANQPQHF.